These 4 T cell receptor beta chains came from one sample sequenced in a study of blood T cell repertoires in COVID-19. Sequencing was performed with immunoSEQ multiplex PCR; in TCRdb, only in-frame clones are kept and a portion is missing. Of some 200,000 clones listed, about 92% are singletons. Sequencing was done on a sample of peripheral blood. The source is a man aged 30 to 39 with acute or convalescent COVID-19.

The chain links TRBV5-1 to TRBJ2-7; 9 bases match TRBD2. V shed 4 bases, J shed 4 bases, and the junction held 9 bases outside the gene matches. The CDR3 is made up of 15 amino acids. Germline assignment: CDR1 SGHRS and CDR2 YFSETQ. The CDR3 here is CASSRRGTSSYEQYF. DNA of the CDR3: TGCGCCAGCAGCCGTCGGGGGACTAGCAGTTACGAGCAGTACTTC.

CDR3 bases: TGTGCCAGCAGCTTAGCGGAGGGTAGGGCCTATAATTCACCCCTCCACTTT. Its protein product is CASSLAEGRAYNSPLHF. This chain uses TRBV7-8 with TRBJ1-6; unclear D gene. Between the trimmed V and J ends, which lost 0 bases and 2 bases, there was a span of 11 bases. The V gene's germline CDR1 is SGHVS and CDR2 FQNEAQ. This CDR3 has 17 residues. The entire variable domain, with the rest obtained from reference TRBV7-8 and TRBJ1-6, is as follows: GAGVSQSPRYKVAKRGQDVALRCDPISGHVSLFWYQQALGQGPEFLTYFQNEAQLDKSGLPSDRFFAERPEGSVSTLKIQRTQQEDSAVYLCASSLAEGRAYNSPLHFGNGTRLTVT.

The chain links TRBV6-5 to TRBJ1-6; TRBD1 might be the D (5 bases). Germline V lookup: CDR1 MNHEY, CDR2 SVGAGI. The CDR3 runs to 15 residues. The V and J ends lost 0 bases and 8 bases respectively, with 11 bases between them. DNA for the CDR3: TGTGCCAGCAGTTACTCGGGGGGAGGGTATTCACCCCTCCACTTT. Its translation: CASSYSGGGYSPLHF.

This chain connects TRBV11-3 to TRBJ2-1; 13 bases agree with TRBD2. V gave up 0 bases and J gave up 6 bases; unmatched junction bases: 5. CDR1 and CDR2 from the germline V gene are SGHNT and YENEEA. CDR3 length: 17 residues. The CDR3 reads CASSLDPGLAGTNEQFF. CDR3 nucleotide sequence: TGTGCCAGCAGCTTAGATCCGGGACTAGCGGGAACCAATGAGCAGTTCTTC.